A single sample gave rise to the 11 T cell receptor beta chains below, sequenced in a study of monozygotic twins with inflammatory bowel disease. TCRdb reanalyzed the 5' RACE reads, giving one entry per CDR3 protein sequence and no DNA. The repertoire table contains about 160,000 distinct CDR3 sequences. The sequenced sample consisted of blood. These receptor sequences come from a human donor with ulcerative colitis or Crohn's disease, or a healthy co-twin of an affected twin (not recorded which).

The chain carries TRBV12-3 or TRBV12-4 and TRBJ2-7; TCRdb lists TRBD1, though no DNA is available to test this call. The CDR3 has 16 residues. This CDR3 reads CASSLRGDRGLYEQYF.

The V gene is TRBV29-1, the J gene TRBJ1-1; no DNA is available, so the TRBD1 call from TCRdb remains unchecked. There are 14 residues in the CDR3. Germline V gives CDR1 SQVTM, CDR2 ANQGSEA. CDR3 sequence reads: CSVEGDQGKDEAFF.

The chain has TRBV11-2 and TRBJ2-2. Germline-derived CDR1 and CDR2 are SGHAT and FQNNGV. The length of the CDR3 is 18 residues. CDR3 protein: CASSLDLSITEITGELFF.

The chain joins TRBV7-2 to TRBJ2-1; lacking DNA, the TRBD2 call made by TCRdb goes unchecked. The CDR3 loop spans 15 amino acids. Germline V gives CDR1 SGHTA, CDR2 FQGNSA. The CDR3 sequence: CASSLTQGRTNEQFF.

This chain uses TRBV5-1 with TRBJ2-1; lacking DNA, the TRBD1 call made by TCRdb goes unchecked. The CDR3 consists of 14 residues. The germline gives CDR1 SGHRS, CDR2 YFSETQ. CDR3: CASRTGTATNEQFF.

The rearrangement joins TRBV10-2 to TRBJ2-1; TCRdb names TRBD1, which stays unverified in the absence of DNA. The length of the CDR3 is 13 residues. CDR1 and CDR2 (germline): WSHSY, SAAADI. The chain's CDR3 is CASRPPLYNEQFF.

The chain links TRBV7-3 to TRBJ2-1. Germline loops: CDR1 SGHTA, CDR2 FQGTGA. The CDR3 runs 14 residues. The CDR3 is CASSPGRTGNEQFF. The full variable domain, its missing parts supplied by reference TRBV7-3 and TRBJ2-1, is GAGVSQTPSNKVTEKGKYVELRCDPISGHTALYWYRQSLGQGPEFLIYFQGTGAADDSGLPNDRFFAVRPEGSVSTLKIQRTERGDSAVYLCASSPGRTGNEQFFGPGTRLTVL.

J is TRBJ2-7 and V is TRBV11-3; no DNA is available, so the TRBD2 call from TCRdb remains unchecked. Germline-derived CDR1 and CDR2 are SGHNT and YENEEA. The CDR3 runs 15 residues. CDR3 region: CASSLDGIAAREQYF.

The chain joins TRBV12-3 or TRBV12-4 to TRBJ2-1. The CDR3 contains 12 residues. The chain's CDR3 is CASSLNGFEQFF.

This sequence joins TRBV7-8 and TRBJ1-5; TCRdb's D call of TRBD1 is untestable without DNA. This CDR3 comprises 17 residues. CDR1 is SGHVS and CDR2 is FQNEAQ in the germline V gene. CDR3 in amino acids: CASSLVGGRRGNQPQHF.

The genes are TRBV7-9 and TRBJ2-5; TCRdb indicates TRBD2, and absent DNA this call remains unverified. CDR1 SEHNR and CDR2 FQNEAQ come from the germline V gene (reference sequence). The CDR3 covers 16 residues. Here the CDR3 reads CASRASRGSIPETQYF.